This TCR beta chain was observed in a study of cytomegalovirus exposure and HLA in healthy donors. Germline CDR1 and CDR2: SEHNR and FQNEAQ (reference sequence). The CDR3 runs 14 residues. After removal of 5 bases from V and 2 bases from J, the junction contained 4 bases not matched to a gene. Primers for the PCR totalled 60 Vbeta and 13 Jbeta. Clones were sequenced by immunoSEQ multiplex PCR, and TCRdb holds only the in-frame ones, with some missing. The repertoire holds some 140,000 clones, with 75% to 80% as singletons. The material sequenced was PBMCs. The chain is built from TRBV7-9 and TRBJ2-7; TRBD1 matches 9 bases. The TCR was taken from a man aged 30-40 years in good health and CMV-seronegative. CDR3 nucleotides: TGTGCCAGCAGCACCCGACAGGGGGCCTACGAGCAGTACTTC. It is translated as CASSTRQGAYEQYF. Supplemented by reference TRBV7-9 and TRBJ2-7, the full variable domain reads DTGVSQNPRHKITKRGQNVTFRCDPISEHNRLYWYRQTLGQGPEFLTYFQNEAQLEKSRLLSDRFSAERPKGSFSTLEIQRTEQGDSAMYLCASSTRQGAYEQYFGPGTRLTVT.